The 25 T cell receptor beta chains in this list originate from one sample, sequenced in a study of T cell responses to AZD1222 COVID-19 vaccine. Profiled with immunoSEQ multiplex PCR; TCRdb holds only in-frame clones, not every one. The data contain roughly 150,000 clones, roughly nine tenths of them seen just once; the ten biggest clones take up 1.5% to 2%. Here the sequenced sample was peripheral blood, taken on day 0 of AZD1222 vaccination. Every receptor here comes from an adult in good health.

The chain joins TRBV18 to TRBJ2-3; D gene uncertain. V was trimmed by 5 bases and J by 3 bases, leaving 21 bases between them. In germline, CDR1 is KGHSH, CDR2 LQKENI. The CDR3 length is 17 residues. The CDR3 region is CASSGLSGALATDTQYF. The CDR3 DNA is TGTGCCAGCTCAGGCCTCTCGGGTGCCTTAGCTACAGATACGCAGTATTTT.

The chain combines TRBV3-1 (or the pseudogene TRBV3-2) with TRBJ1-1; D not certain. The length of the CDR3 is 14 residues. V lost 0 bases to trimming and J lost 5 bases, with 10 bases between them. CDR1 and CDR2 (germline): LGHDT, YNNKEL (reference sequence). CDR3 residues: CASSQDAVATEAFF. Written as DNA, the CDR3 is TGTGCCAGCAGCCAAGATGCAGTAGCAACTGAAGCTTTCTTT.

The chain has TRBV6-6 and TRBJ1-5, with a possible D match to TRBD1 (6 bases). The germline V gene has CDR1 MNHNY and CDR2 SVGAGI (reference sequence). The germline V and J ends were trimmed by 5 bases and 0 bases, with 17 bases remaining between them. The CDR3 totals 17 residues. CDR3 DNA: TGTGCCAGCAGTCCAACCGGGGGGCCTGATAGCAATCAGCCCCAGCATTTT. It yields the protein CASSPTGGPDSNQPQHF.

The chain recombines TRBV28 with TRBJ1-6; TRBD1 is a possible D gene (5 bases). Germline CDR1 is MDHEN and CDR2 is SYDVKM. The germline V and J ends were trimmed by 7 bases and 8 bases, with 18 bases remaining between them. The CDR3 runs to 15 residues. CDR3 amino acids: CASKGAYGGYSPLHF. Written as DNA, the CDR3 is TGTGCCAGCAAAGGGGCGTACGGTGGCTATTCACCCCTCCACTTT.

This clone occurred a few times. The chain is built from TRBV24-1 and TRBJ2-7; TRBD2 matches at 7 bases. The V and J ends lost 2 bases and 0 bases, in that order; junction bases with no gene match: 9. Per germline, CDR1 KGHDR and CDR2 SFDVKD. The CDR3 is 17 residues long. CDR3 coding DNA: TGTGCCACCAGTGATTACCCCGCCCGGACTAGCTCCTACGAGCAGTACTTC. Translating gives CATSDYPARTSSYEQYF.

The DNA for the CDR3 is TGTGCCAGCAGGACAGGGGGCGGCGGGGAGCTGTTTTTT. Amino acid sequence: CASRTGGGGELFF. V is TRBV5-5 and J is TRBJ2-2; 10 bases map to TRBD1. The CDR3 has 13 amino acids. The V gene's germline CDR1 is SGHKS and CDR2 YYEKEE (reference sequence). V was clipped by 5 bases and J by 7 bases; unmatched bases: 2.

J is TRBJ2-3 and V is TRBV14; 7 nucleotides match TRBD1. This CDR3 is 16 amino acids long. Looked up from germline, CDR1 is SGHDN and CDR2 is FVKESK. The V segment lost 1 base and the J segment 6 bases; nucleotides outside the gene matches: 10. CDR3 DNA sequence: TGTGCCAGCAGCCAAGTCACAAGGGGGCTTAGGGATACGCAGTATTTT. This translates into CASSQVTRGLRDTQYF.

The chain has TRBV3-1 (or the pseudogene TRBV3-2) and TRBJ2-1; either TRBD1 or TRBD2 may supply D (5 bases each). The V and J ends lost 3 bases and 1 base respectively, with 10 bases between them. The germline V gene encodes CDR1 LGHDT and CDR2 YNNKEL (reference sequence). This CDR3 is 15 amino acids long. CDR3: CASSHGTGSYNEQFF. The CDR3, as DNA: TGTGCCAGCAGCCACGGGACCGGATCCTACAATGAGCAGTTCTTC.

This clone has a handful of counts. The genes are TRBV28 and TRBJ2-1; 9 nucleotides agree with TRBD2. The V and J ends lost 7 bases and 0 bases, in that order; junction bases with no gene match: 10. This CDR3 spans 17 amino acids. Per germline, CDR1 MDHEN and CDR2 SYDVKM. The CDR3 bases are TGTGCCAGCATTTCTAGACTAGCGGCTAGCTCCTACAATGAGCAGTTCTTC. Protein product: CASISRLAASSYNEQFF.

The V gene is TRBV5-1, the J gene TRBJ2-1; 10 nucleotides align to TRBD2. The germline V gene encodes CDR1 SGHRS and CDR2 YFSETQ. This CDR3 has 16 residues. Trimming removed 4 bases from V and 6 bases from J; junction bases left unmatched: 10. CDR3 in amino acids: CASSVRLAGVSNEQFF. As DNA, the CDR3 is TGCGCCAGCAGCGTTAGGCTAGCGGGAGTTAGCAATGAGCAGTTCTTC.

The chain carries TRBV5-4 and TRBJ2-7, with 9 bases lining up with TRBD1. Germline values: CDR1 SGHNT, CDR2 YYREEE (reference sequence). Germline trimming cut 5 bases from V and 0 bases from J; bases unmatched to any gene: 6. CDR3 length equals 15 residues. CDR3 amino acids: CASSWDRESSYEQYF. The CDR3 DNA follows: TGTGCCAGCAGTTGGGACAGGGAGAGCTCCTACGAGCAGTACTTC.

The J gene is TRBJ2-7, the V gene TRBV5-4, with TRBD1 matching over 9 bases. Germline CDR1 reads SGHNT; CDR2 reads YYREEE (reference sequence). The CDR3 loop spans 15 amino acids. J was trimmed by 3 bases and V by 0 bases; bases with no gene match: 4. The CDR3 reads CASSLGQGDFYEQYF. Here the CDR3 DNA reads TGTGCCAGCAGCTTGGGACAGGGGGATTTCTACGAGCAGTACTTC. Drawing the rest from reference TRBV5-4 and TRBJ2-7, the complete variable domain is ETGVTQSPTHLIKTRGQQVTLRCSSQSGHNTVSWYQQALGQGPQFIFQYYREEENGRGNFPPRFSGLQFPNYSSELNVNALELDDSALYLCASSLGQGDFYEQYFGPGTRLTVT.

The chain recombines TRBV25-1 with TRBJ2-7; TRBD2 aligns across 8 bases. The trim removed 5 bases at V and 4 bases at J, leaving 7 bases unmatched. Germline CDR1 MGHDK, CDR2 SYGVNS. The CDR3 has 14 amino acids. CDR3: CASSRGGRVYEQYF. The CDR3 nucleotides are TGTGCCAGCAGTCGCGGGGGGAGGGTATACGAGCAGTACTTC.

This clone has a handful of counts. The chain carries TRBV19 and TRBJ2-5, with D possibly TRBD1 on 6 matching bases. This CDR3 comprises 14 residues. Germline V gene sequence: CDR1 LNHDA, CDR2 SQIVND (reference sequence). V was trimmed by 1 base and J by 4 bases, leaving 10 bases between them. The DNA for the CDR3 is TGTGCCAGTAGTATAGTTTCAGGGGCAGAGACCCAGTACTTC. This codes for CASSIVSGAETQYF.

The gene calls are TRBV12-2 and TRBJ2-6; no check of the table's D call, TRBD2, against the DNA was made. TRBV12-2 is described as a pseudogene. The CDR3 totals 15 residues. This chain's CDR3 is CASRLALPGANVLTF. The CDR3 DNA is TGTGCAAGTCGCCTCGCACTACCAGGGGCCAACGTCCTGACTTTC.

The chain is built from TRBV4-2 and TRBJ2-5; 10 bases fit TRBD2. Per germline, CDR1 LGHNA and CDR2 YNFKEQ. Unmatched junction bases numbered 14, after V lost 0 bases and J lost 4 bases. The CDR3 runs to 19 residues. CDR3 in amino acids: CASSQDIPSSGSTGETQYF. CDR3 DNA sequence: TGTGCCAGCAGCCAAGACATCCCGTCTAGCGGGAGTACCGGAGAGACCCAGTACTTC.

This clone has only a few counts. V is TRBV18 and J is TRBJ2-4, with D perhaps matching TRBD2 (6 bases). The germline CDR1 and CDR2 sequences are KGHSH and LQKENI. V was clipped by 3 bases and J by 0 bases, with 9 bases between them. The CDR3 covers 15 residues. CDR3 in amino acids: CASSPEAGAKNIQYF. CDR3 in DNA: TGTGCCAGCTCACCTGAAGCGGGAGCCAAAAACATTCAGTACTTC.

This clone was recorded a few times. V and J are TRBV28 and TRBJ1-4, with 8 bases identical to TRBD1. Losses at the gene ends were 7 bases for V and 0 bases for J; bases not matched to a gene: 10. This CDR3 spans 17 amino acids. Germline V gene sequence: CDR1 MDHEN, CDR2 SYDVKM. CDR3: CASMGQVGGPTNEKLFF. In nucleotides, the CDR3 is TGTGCCAGCATGGGACAGGTTGGAGGGCCAACTAATGAAAAACTGTTTTTT. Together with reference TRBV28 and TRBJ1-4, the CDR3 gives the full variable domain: DVKVTQSSRYLVKRTGEKVFLECVQDMDHENMFWYRQDPGLGLRLIYFSYDVKMKEKGDIPEGYSVSREKKERFSLILESASTNQTSMYLCASMGQVGGPTNEKLFFGSGTQLSVL.

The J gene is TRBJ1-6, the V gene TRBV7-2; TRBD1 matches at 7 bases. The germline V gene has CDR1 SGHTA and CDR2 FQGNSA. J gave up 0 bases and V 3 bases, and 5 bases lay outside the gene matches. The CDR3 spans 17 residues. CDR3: CASSFGTETSYNSPLHF. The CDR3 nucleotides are TGTGCCAGCAGCTTTGGGACAGAAACCTCCTATAATTCACCCCTCCACTTT.

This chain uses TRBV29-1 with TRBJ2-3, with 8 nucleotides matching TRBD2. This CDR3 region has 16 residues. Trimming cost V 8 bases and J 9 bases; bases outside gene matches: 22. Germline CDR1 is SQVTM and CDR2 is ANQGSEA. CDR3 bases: TGCAGCCCTGATCTAATTGGGGTTAGCGGGAAGAGGACGCAGTATTTT. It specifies CSPDLIGVSGKRTQYF.

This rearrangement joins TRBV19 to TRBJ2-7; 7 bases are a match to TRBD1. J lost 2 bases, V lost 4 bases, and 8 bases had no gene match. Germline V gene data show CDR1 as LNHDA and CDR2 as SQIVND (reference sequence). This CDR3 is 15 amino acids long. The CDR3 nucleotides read TGTGCCAGTAGTAAATCCGGGACAGCACCCTACGAGCAGTACTTC. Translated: CASSKSGTAPYEQYF.

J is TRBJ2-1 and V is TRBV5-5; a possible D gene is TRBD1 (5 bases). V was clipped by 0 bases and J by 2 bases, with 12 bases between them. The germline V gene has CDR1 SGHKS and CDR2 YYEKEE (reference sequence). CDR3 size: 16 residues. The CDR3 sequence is CASSLGTGRTYNEQFF. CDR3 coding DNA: TGTGCCAGCAGCTTGGGCACAGGTCGAACCTACAATGAGCAGTTCTTC.

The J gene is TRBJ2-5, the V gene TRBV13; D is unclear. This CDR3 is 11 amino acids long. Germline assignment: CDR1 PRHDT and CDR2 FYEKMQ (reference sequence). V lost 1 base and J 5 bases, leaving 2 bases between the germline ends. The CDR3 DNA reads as TGTGCCAGCAGCTTAGTTGAGACCCAGTACTTC. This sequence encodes CASSLVETQYF.

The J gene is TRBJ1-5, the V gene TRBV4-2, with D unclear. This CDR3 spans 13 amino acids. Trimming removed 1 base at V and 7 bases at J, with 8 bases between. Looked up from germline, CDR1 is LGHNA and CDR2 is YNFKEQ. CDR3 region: CASSQGSVQPQHF. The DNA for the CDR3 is TGTGCCAGCAGCCAAGGCTCTGTACAGCCCCAGCATTTT.

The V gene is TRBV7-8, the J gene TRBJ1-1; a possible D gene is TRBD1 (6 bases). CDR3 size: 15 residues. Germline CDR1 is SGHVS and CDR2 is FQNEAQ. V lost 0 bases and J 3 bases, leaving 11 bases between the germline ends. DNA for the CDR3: TGTGCCAGCAGCTTAGCAGGGGGGCTGGACACTGAAGCTTTCTTT. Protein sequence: CASSLAGGLDTEAFF.